The TCR beta chain under discussion was sequenced for a study of blood T cell repertoires in COVID-19. Across the study: From T cells, B-cell-depleted T cells, or PBMCs came the material, which was cDNA or gDNA.

Sequencing was performed with immunoSEQ multiplex PCR; in TCRdb, only in-frame clones are kept and a portion is missing. The sample consists of under 300,000 clones, about 86% of them appearing once. Germline assignment: CDR1 SGDLS and CDR2 YYNGEE. The CDR3 consists of 15 residues. V lost 0 bases and J lost 5; bases outside the gene matches: 3. This TCR was recovered from an older man with acute or convalescent COVID-19. This sequence joins TRBV9 and TRBJ2-1; 9 bases line up with TRBD2. Sample: peripheral blood. The DNA for the CDR3 is TGTGCCAGCAGCGTAGATCCTAGCGGGAACAATGAGCAGTTCTTC. It specifies CASSVDPSGNNEQFF.